This entry lists 22 T cell receptor beta chains sequenced from one sample in a study of T-cell memory formation after mild COVID-19. TCRdb independently ran MiXCR on the 5' RACE reads; one entry per CDR3 protein. The sample records more than 300,000 distinct CDR3 sequences, roughly 15% being singletons. Sample: PBMCs or a T cell subset sorted from them (not recorded which). These receptors all stem from a man younger than 35 who had mild COVID-19 (a few samples of this study predate the infection). Cell type and time point are not known.

In this sample, this clonotype turned up many times. The chain combines TRBV7-3 with TRBJ2-2; 8 nucleotides match TRBD1. CDR1 is SGHTA and CDR2 is FQGTGA in the germline V gene. This CDR3 is built from 15 residues. V lost 5 bases to trimming and J lost 1 base; unmatched junction nucleotides: 3. CDR3 DNA sequence: TGTGCCAGCAGCCCCGGGACAGGGAACACCGGGGAGCTGTTTTTT. As protein: CASSPGTGNTGELFF.

The rearrangement links TRBV9 to TRBJ2-3, with a tentative D call TRBD1 (6 bases). The CDR3 is made up of 15 amino acids. V lost 2 bases and J 2 bases, leaving 12 bases between the germline ends. Germline CDR1 and CDR2: SGDLS and YYNGEE. The DNA of the CDR3 is TGTGCCAGCAGCGTTGGGGACAAATACACAGATACGCAGTATTTT. This gives the protein CASSVGDKYTDTQYF.

This clonotype occurred many times. This CDR3 is CASRPGPQETQYF. Here the CDR3 DNA reads TGTGCCAGCAGACCGGGACCTCAAGAGACCCAGTACTTC. The V gene is TRBV6-5, the J gene TRBJ2-5, with D perhaps TRBD1 or TRBD2 (5 bases each). In germline, CDR1 is MNHEY, CDR2 SVGAGI. Trimming shortened V by 6 bases and J by 2 bases, and 10 bases separated the two germline ends. The CDR3 length is 13 residues.

The chain recombines TRBV7-2 with TRBJ1-1, with D tentatively TRBD1 (5 bases). CDR3 length: 12 amino acids. Trimming removed 2 bases from V and 8 bases from J, with 9 bases in between. Germline CDR1 SGHTA, CDR2 FQGNSA. As DNA, the CDR3 is TGTGCCAGCAGCTTATGGGGGAGCGAAGCTTTCTTT. It yields the protein CASSLWGSEAFF. The full variable domain, completed using reference TRBV7-2 and TRBJ1-1, is GAGVSQSPSNKVTEKGKDVELRCDPISGHTALYWYRQSLGQGLEFLIYFQGNSAPDKSGLPSDRFSAERTGGSVSTLTIQRTQQEDSAVYLCASSLWGSEAFFGQGTRLTVV.

V is TRBV6-2 or TRBV6-3 and J is TRBJ2-5; 7 bases align to TRBD1. The CDR3 consists of 13 residues. The V segment lost 5 bases and the J segment 14 bases; nucleotides outside the gene matches: 14. Per germline, CDR1 MNHEY and CDR2 SVGEGT. CDR3 sequence reads: CASSPRTGAGTYF. As DNA, the CDR3 is TGTGCCAGCAGTCCTAGAACAGGGGCTGGAACTTACTTC.

This chain uses TRBV29-1 with TRBJ2-1; no clear D gene. Germline assignment: CDR1 SQVTM and CDR2 ANQGSEA. The CDR3 contains 12 residues. Trimming left V 1 base short and J 6 bases short, with 7 bases between. Written as DNA, the CDR3 is TGCAGCGTTGAAGCCCCCATCAATGAGCAGTTCTTC. Translated, it gives CSVEAPINEQFF.

V gene TRBV7-9 combines with J gene TRBJ2-1; 13 bases align to TRBD2. The J segment lost 8 bases and the V segment lost 5 bases, leaving 6 bases of the junction unmatched. This CDR3 has 15 amino acids. From germline, CDR1 is SEHNR and CDR2 FQNEAQ (reference sequence). The CDR3 bases are TGTGCCAGCAGCCGACTAGCGGGGGGATTGGATGAGCAGTTCTTC. The encoded protein is CASSRLAGGLDEQFF. Using reference TRBV7-9 and TRBJ2-1 for the parts outside the CDR3, the full variable domain is DTGVSQNPRHKITKRGQNVTFRCDPISEHNRLYWYRQTLGQGPEFLTYFQNEAQLEKSRLLSDRFSAERPKGSFSTLEIQRTEQGDSAMYLCASSRLAGGLDEQFFGPGTRLTVL.

This chain connects TRBV6-1 to TRBJ1-2, with 8 bases that match TRBD1. Trimming took 6 bases from V and 6 from J; bases not matched to a gene: 6. The CDR3 consists of 13 residues. The V gene's germline CDR1 is MNHNS and CDR2 SASEGT. The CDR3, as DNA: TGTGCCAGCAGCGCGGACAGGGTACATGGCTACACCTTC. Translation gives CASSADRVHGYTF.

This clonotype was counted between two and nine times. The rearrangement joins TRBV12-3 or TRBV12-4 to TRBJ2-2; D may be TRBD2 (6 bases). Between the trimmed V and J ends, which lost 3 bases and 4 bases, there was a span of 12 bases. The CDR3 consists of 15 residues. CDR3 sequence: CASSFGRGGTGELFF. The CDR3 bases are TGTGCCAGCAGTTTCGGGCGGGGCGGCACCGGGGAGCTGTTTTTT.

The CDR3: CASSLGGGTAAQYF. In DNA form, the CDR3 reads TGTGCCAGCAGCTTAGGAGGGGGGACGGCGGCCCAGTACTTC. The chain links TRBV7-3 to TRBJ2-5, with D perhaps assigned TRBD1 or TRBD2 (6 bases each). The germline V gene encodes CDR1 SGHTA and CDR2 FQGTGA. The CDR3 runs 14 residues. Trimming removed 2 bases from V and 9 bases from J, with 16 bases in between. Complete variable domain (other parts from reference TRBV7-3 and TRBJ2-5): GAGVSQTPSNKVTEKGKYVELRCDPISGHTALYWYRQSLGQGPEFLIYFQGTGAADDSGLPNDRFFAVRPEGSVSTLKIQRTERGDSAVYLCASSLGGGTAAQYFGPGTRLLVL.

This clonotype showed up just a few times. The chain carries TRBV6-5 and TRBJ2-2; D remains ambiguous. Trimming cost V 2 bases and J 6 bases, with 7 bases left between them. The CDR3 is 13 amino acids. The germline CDR1 and CDR2 sequences are MNHEY and SVGAGI. In nucleotides, the CDR3 is TGTGCCAGCAGTTACCAACCCGCCGGGGAGCTGTTTTTT. The encoded protein is CASSYQPAGELFF.

This clonotype has a handful of counts. The rearrangement uses TRBV7-2 and TRBJ2-7, with 8 nucleotides matching TRBD2. This CDR3 comprises 15 residues. The germline CDR1 and CDR2 sequences are SGHTA and FQGNSA. V lost 5 bases to trimming and J lost 5 bases; unmatched junction nucleotides: 11. CDR3 region: CASSLSGGGIHEQYF. The CDR3 DNA is TGTGCCAGCAGCCTGTCCGGGGGGGGAATCCACGAGCAGTACTTC.

This clonotype was recorded a few times. CDR3 amino acids: CASSQYRGPYEQYF. CDR3 DNA sequence: TGTGCCAGCAGCCAATACAGGGGTCCCTACGAGCAGTACTTC. The chain employs TRBV3-1 and TRBJ2-7, with 7 bases lining up with TRBD1. CDR3 size: 14 residues. Germline lookup yields CDR1 LGHDT and CDR2 YNNKEL (reference sequence). The ends lost 2 bases at V and 2 bases at J; junction bases unmatched: 3.

There are a few counts of this clonotype. The rearrangement links TRBV7-2 to TRBJ2-3; D may be TRBD2 (6 bases). Germline lookup yields CDR1 SGHTA and CDR2 FQGNSA. CDR3 size: 14 residues. The ends were cut back, 2 bases at V and 4 bases at J, with 10 bases in the middle. This CDR3 is CASSLTGVADTQYF. The CDR3 DNA reads TGTGCCAGCAGCTTAACGGGGGTTGCAGATACGCAGTATTTT.

CDR3 in amino acids: CASSGGTATSTDTQYF. CDR3 bases: TGTGCCAGCAGCGGGGGGACAGCTACTAGCACAGATACGCAGTATTTT. This chain connects TRBV5-4 to TRBJ2-3, with D tentatively TRBD1 (7 bases). The CDR3 extends over 16 amino acids. V lost 4 bases and J lost 0, with 15 bases in between. The germline CDR1 and CDR2 sequences are SGHNT and YYREEE (reference sequence).

The V and J genes are TRBV12-3 or TRBV12-4 and TRBJ2-2; either TRBD1 or TRBD2 may fit D (6 bases each). The CDR3 spans 13 residues. Trimming took off 7 bases at V and 5 bases at J, with 11 bases between the two ends. CDR3 in DNA: TGTGCCAGCAAGGGGGGCCGGACCGGGGAGCTGTTTTTT. This translates into CASKGGRTGELFF.

This clonotype has a handful of counts. The rearrangement uses TRBV6-5 and TRBJ2-2; 12 bases fit TRBD2. V lost 2 bases, J lost 6 bases, and 7 bases stayed unmatched. Germline lookup yields CDR1 MNHEY and CDR2 SVGAGI. This CDR3 has 17 residues. CDR3: CASSYNPGLAGSGELFF. The CDR3 DNA is TGTGCCAGCAGTTACAACCCTGGACTAGCGGGATCCGGGGAGCTGTTTTTT.

The chain combines TRBV4-3 with TRBJ2-2; 15 positions match TRBD2. The junction had 8 bases not matched to a gene; V was cut back by 8 bases and J by 10 bases. This CDR3 is built from 15 residues. Germline V gene sequence: CDR1 LGHNA, CDR2 YSLEER. The DNA of the CDR3 is TGCGCCAGCGCGCCGGGACTAGCGGGGGGAAAGGAGCTGTTTTTT. Amino acids: CASAPGLAGGKELFF.

The chain uses TRBV6-1 and TRBJ2-7; 9 bases align to TRBD1. The CDR3 length is 15 residues. Trimming at V came to 2 bases and at J to 2 bases, leaving 4 bases not matched to a gene. CDR1 is MNHNS and CDR2 is SASEGT in the germline V gene. The CDR3: CASSENRDRAYEQYF. Here the CDR3 DNA reads TGTGCCAGCAGTGAAAACCGGGACAGGGCCTACGAGCAGTACTTC.

The rearrangement joins TRBV7-9 to TRBJ2-3, with TRBD1 identical over 10 bases. Germline CDR1 is SEHNR and CDR2 is FQNEAQ (reference sequence). The CDR3 loop spans 18 amino acids. V gave up 4 bases and J gave up 2 bases; unmatched junction bases: 12. The CDR3 DNA follows: TGTGCCAGCAGCTCGACCCGGACGGACAGGGGGATCACAGATACGCAGTATTTT. Residues: CASSSTRTDRGITDTQYF.

J is TRBJ2-5 and V is TRBV5-4; D remains unclear. Trimming took off 3 bases at V and 5 bases at J, with 11 bases between the two ends. CDR3 length: 13 residues. Germline CDR1 SGHNT, CDR2 YYREEE (reference sequence). The CDR3 DNA follows: TGTGCCAGCAGCTCGGCAGATGCTGAGACCCAGTACTTC. Encoded protein: CASSSADAETQYF.

This clonotype was counted only a few times. The rearrangement uses TRBV23-1 and TRBJ2-5; perhaps TRBD1 as D (6 bases). TRBV23-1 is an ORF for which the function is uncertain. V was clipped by 3 bases and J by 1 base, with 21 bases between them. This CDR3 has 18 amino acids. CDR3 sequence reads: CASSHPSVERGTQETQYF. The CDR3 DNA reads TGCGCCAGCAGTCACCCCTCGGTGGAAAGGGGGACCCAAGAGACCCAGTACTTC.